This T cell receptor beta chain was sequenced in a study of cytomegalovirus exposure and HLA in healthy donors. The CDR3 loop spans 16 amino acids. Germline-derived CDR1 and CDR2 are SGHTA and FQGNSA. V shed 5 bases and J shed 3 bases, with 14 bases lying between them. PCR used 60 Vbeta primers and 13 Jbeta primers. Method: immunoSEQ multiplex PCR; TCRdb's copy keeps in-frame clones and lacks some. Of under 200,000 clones listed, less than 85% were seen once; the top ten hold around 5.7%. Material for sequencing was PBMCs. The chain employs TRBV7-2 and TRBJ1-6; possible D gene TRBD1, 6 bases. The sequence came from a man aged 40-55 years in good health and CMV-seronegative. The CDR3 DNA sequence: TGTGCCAGCAGCCCTGAGGACAGCCTCTATAATTCACCCCTCCACTTT. Its protein product is CASSPEDSLYNSPLHF.